The present TCR beta chain was sequenced within a study of T cell repertoires in cytomegalovirus infection. Study-level information: Newly reported HLA-C-restricted and thoroughly characterized HLA-B-restricted CMV epitopes were employed.

In this sample, this clonotype turned up a few times. Its specificity is not known. V lost 0 bases and J lost 8; bases outside the gene matches: 9. CDR3 length: 15 amino acids. Germline V gives CDR1 DFQATT, CDR2 SNEGSKA (reference sequence). TCRdb re-called the reads through MiXCR, storing one row per CDR3 protein. The sample consists of about 890,000 distinct CDR3 sequences, roughly 30% of them appearing once. This TCR was recovered from a human donor in good health (CMV status not recorded). Some clones in this sample may be carry-over from other donors' samples. The rearrangement uses TRBV20-1 and TRBJ1-4; TRBD1 aligns across 7 bases. Here the sequenced sample was cultured CD8+ T cells from PBMCs, taken from culture after CMV antigen stimulation. The CDR3 loop is CSARESGTVGEKLFF. The DNA for the CDR3 is TGCAGTGCTAGAGAATCCGGGACAGTTGGAGAAAAACTGTTTTTT.